The rows below give T cell receptor beta chains drawn from one sample of a study of CD8+ T cells in alopecia areata. Clones were read by immunoSEQ multiplex PCR, and TCRdb kept only the in-frame ones, dropping some. The sample has 150,000 to 160,000 clones; 45% to 60% are singletons. This specimen consisted of CD8+ T cells sorted from blood, obtained at week 0. These receptors originate from a human donor with alopecia areata. The CDR3 runs from the conserved cysteine through the conserved F or W. D genes are given only for firm matches. Where a row states a size, it is once, few, many or the class of an expanded clone; other rows omit it.

>TRBV7-2|NA|TRBJ2-7|NA
CASSSPRDNPYEQYF
TGTGCCAGCAGCTCACCTCGGGACAATCCCTACGAGCAGTACTTC
>TRBV11-2|NA|TRBJ2-1|TRBD1
CANGQGLEQFF
TGTGCCAACGGACAGGGACTCGAGCAGTTCTTC
>TRBV30|NA|TRBJ1-1|NA
CAWSVGGTEAFF
TGTGCCTGGAGTGTAGGGGGCACTGAAGCTTTCTTT
>TRBV30|NA|TRBJ1-1|NA
CAWSVTGRVEAFF
TGTGCCTGGAGTGTAACAGGAAGGGTTGAAGCTTTCTTT
>TRBV28|few|TRBJ2-1|NA
CASSSAGGREEQFF
TGTGCCAGCAGTTCCGCTGGGGGACGCGAAGAGCAGTTCTTC
>TRBV27|NA|TRBJ1-1|NA
CASSLSSGIEAFF
TGTGCCAGCAGTTTATCGTCCGGAATTGAAGCTTTCTTT
>TRBV14|many|TRBJ2-7|NA
CASSQDAGPYEQYF
TGTGCCAGCAGCCAAGATGCGGGACCCTACGAGCAGTACTTC
>TRBV4-3|medium-sized|TRBJ2-1|NA
CASSQDRNRYDGQFF
TGCGCCAGCAGCCAAGATCGCAACCGATACGATGGGCAGTTCTTC
>TRBV7-3|few|TRBJ2-5|NA
CASSEGLRPYSETQYF
TGTGCCAGCAGCGAGGGACTCAGACCTTATTCGGAGACCCAGTACTTC
>TRBV6-5|NA|TRBJ2-7|TRBD1
CASGQGDEQYF
TGTGCCAGCGGGCAGGGGGACGAGCAGTACTTC
>TRBV2|NA|TRBJ2-2|NA
CASSGQYRSRNTGELFF
TGTGCCAGCAGCGGACAGTACAGGAGCCGGAACACCGGGGAGCTGTTTTTT
>TRBV29-1|few|TRBJ1-2|NA
CSVVSGQGDYGYTF
TGCAGCGTTGTGTCGGGGCAGGGAGACTATGGCTACACCTTC
>TRBV9|NA|TRBJ2-7|TRBD2
CASSSRTSDYEQYF
TGTGCCAGCAGCTCTAGGACTAGCGACTACGAGCAGTACTTC
>TRBV29-1|NA|TRBJ1-1|TRBD1
CSALGQENWNTEAFF
TGCAGCGCTCTCGGACAGGAAAATTGGAACACTGAAGCTTTCTTT
>TRBV27|few|TRBJ2-2|TRBD2
CASSLVSGGRGGELFF
TGTGCCAGCAGTTTGGTTAGCGGGGGACGAGGCGGGGAGCTGTTTTTT
>TRBV27|NA|TRBJ1-2|NA
CASSSNTHGSYGYTF
TGTGCCAGCAGTTCAAATACCCACGGGAGCTATGGCTACACCTTC
>TRBV30|NA|TRBJ1-1|NA
CAWRGGNTEAFF
TGTGCCTGGAGGGGGGGAAACACTGAAGCTTTCTTT
>TRBV10-3|NA|TRBJ2-7|NA
CAISLDGYEQYF
TGTGCCATCAGCCTGGATGGCTACGAGCAGTACTTC
>TRBV7-2|few|TRBJ2-1|NA
CASSLGGDYNEQFF
TGTGCCAGCAGCTTAGGAGGGGACTACAATGAGCAGTTCTTC
>TRBV29-1|NA|TRBJ1-2|TRBD1
CSVLDTGDYGYTF
TGCAGCGTTCTCGACACAGGGGACTATGGCTACACCTTC
>TRBV29-1|NA|TRBJ2-5|NA
CSVEEIDLDRGQETQYF
TGCAGCGTTGAAGAGATAGACCTGGACAGAGGCCAAGAGACCCAGTACTTC
>TRBV25-1|NA|TRBJ1-1|NA
CASSEFSTEAFF
TGTGCCAGCAGTGAATTTAGTACTGAAGCTTTCTTT
>TRBV25-1|once|TRBJ2-7|NA
CASSGQGTEEQYF
TGTGCCAGCAGTGGCCAGGGTACGGAAGAGCAGTACTTC
>TRBV4-3|NA|TRBJ2-3|TRBD1
CASSQDRVGTGAVGTQYF
TGCGCCAGCAGCCAAGATAGGGTCGGGACAGGGGCGGTTGGTACGCAGTATTTT
>TRBV11-2|few|TRBJ2-3|NA
CASRARGMMSTDTQYF
TGTGCCAGCAGGGCCAGGGGTATGATGAGCACAGATACGCAGTATTTT
>TRBV11-1|few|TRBJ2-7|NA
CASSHLLGDHEQYF
TGTGCCAGCAGCCACCTTCTGGGGGACCACGAGCAGTACTTC
>TRBV30|NA|TRBJ1-2|NA
CAWIEGSVGYTF
TGTGCCTGGATTGAGGGAAGCGTTGGCTACACCTTC
>TRBV30|once|TRBJ2-7|NA
CAWSVRGVRVEQYF
TGTGCCTGGAGTGTACGAGGAGTAAGAGTAGAGCAGTACTTC
>TRBV7-2|NA|TRBJ2-1|TRBD2
CASSRGGSSYNEQFF
TGTGCCAGCAGTCGCGGGGGAAGCTCCTACAATGAGCAGTTCTTC